This T cell receptor beta chain stems from a study of monozygotic twins with inflammatory bowel disease. Findings and limits, study-wide: Other individuals had fewer clonotypes in common with IBD patients than with healthy twins, especially with disease activity. Repertoire similarity matched across concordant and discordant twins, perhaps owing to limited power.

Germline V gene sequence: CDR1 KGHDR, CDR2 SFDVKD. This CDR3 has 17 amino acids. Total RNA was isolated from whole blood without T cell sorting. Concerning this clonotype: The antigen is undetermined.

There were around 3,500 ng of total RNA used for each TCR library. For each CDR3 protein, TCRdb gives one entry from its re-call of the 5' RACE reads, without DNA. In total, the table holds around 220,000 distinct CDR3 sequences. The source is a human donor with ulcerative colitis or Crohn's disease, or a healthy co-twin of an affected twin (not recorded which). Sequenced sample: blood. This chain joins TRBV24-1 and TRBJ2-1; TCRdb picks TRBD2, but there is no DNA to check that call. Here the CDR3 reads CATSDLPSGREEGEQFF.